This T cell receptor beta chain was sequenced in a study of T cells in Graves' hyperthyroidism and ophthalmopathy. Study in general: Peripheral blood collection took place at initial diagnosis, before any treatment.

Germline CDR1 LNHNV, CDR2 YYDKDF (reference sequence). The CDR3 runs 15 residues. V lost 0 bases, J lost 5 bases, and 5 bases stayed unmatched. Study results and limitations: The blood repertoire included most of the expanded thyroid clonotypes above 0.001.

This clonotype was counted between two and nine times. What it binds is not known. Amplification of TCR beta CDR3 regions was performed using RNA transcripts as template. Carried out on the TCR CDR3, a first-round RT-PCR used the HTBI primer set. TCRdb redid the calling of the multiplex PCR reads with MiXCR, one entry per CDR3 protein. This sample has about 500,000 distinct CDR3 sequences, with more than 15% found just once. Used for diagnoses were clinical symptoms, serum thyroxine and TRAb, thyroid ultrasound and orbital computed tomography. The TCR comes from a woman between 18 and 30 years old with Graves' ophthalmopathy. The source material was blood. This sequence joins TRBV15 and TRBJ2-7, with TRBD1 matching 9 bases. CDR3 nucleotide sequence: TGTGCCACCAGCAGAGATGTGACAGGGGGACACGAGCAGTACTTC. Amino acids: CATSRDVTGGHEQYF.